What follows describes a single TCR beta chain. What it binds is unknown. The sample is drawn from a study of spatial heterogeneity in lung cancer. About the research overall: Consistent detection of more beta-chain than alpha-chain sequences was observed. General study points: Blood contained ubiquitous expanded tumor TCRs more at resection than at follow-up.

TCRdb re-called the 5' RACE reads through MiXCR, storing one row per CDR3 protein. The profile shows fewer than 25,000 distinct CDR3 sequences, 3% to 3.5% of them singletons. There are 14 residues in the CDR3. Germline assignment: CDR1 LNHDA and CDR2 SQIVND (reference sequence). Trimming left V 4 bases short and J 2 bases short, with 11 bases between. Described time point: sample taken at primary tumor resection. The authors sequenced whole RNA from tumor, nontumor lung or frozen PBMC without sorting. V is TRBV19 and J is TRBJ2-5; D is unclear. The TCR comes from a female donor with early-stage non-small cell lung cancer. The sample here was PBMCs, taken at surgery. CDR3 sequence reads: CASSRVSRQETQYF. The DNA for the CDR3 is TGTGCCAGTAGTAGGGTGAGCAGACAAGAGACCCAGTACTTC.